The clone carrying this TCR beta chain occurred once. The sample is drawn from a study of T cells in tumors after PD-1 blockade. Study-level background: Some patients also took daily vismodegib 150 mg during anti-PD-1 treatment.

Repertoires were generated with immunoSEQ multiplex PCR, while TCRdb's copy carries only in-frame clones and drops some. The data hold 20,000 to 25,000 clones, with around four fifths observed a single time. The sequence derives from a human donor with basal cell carcinoma. The material was PBMCs, obtained before anti-PD-1 treatment.

The CDR3 loop reads CASSRQGAFEQETQYF. In DNA, the CDR3 is TGTGCCAGCAGTAGACAGGGGGCGTTTGAGCAAGAGACCCAGTACTTC. This chain connects TRBV28 to TRBJ2-5, with 10 bases matching TRBD1. The CDR3 consists of 16 residues. From germline, CDR1 is MDHEN and CDR2 SYDVKM. Trimming at V came to 5 bases and at J to 2 bases, leaving 8 bases not matched to a gene.